This paragraph reports one T cell receptor (beta chain). The sample holds a few counts of this clonotype. What antigen it recognizes has not been identified. Qualities for individual bases were not recorded, and no much larger clone is one base off. Libraries were made using 5' RACE. Sequencer: Illumina HiSeq 2000. Template switching introduced a universal primer binding site; the final cDNA contained a unique molecular identifier, enabling accurate counting of TCR cDNA molecules. Specific primers in the conserved constant-segment region were used to synthesize first-strand cDNA for the TCR alpha and beta chains. To control for contamination, every cDNA library carried two barcodes: a SMART-Mk sample barcode plus Illumina barcodes. TruSeq adapter sequences and Illumina sample barcodes were added in two successive PCR steps. The TCR alpha and beta cDNA libraries were sequenced on the Illumina HiSeq platform using custom primers. The published analysis was carried out like this. Unique molecular identifiers were extracted from raw reads with MiGEC, and CDR3 positions were determined with MiXCR. Recombination models were inferred per individual with the repgenHMM and IGoR tools using an EM algorithm. The analysis of shared clonotypes was done with the tcR package in R, with sharing normalized by the product of cloneset sizes. To study raw recombination free of thymic and clonal selection effects, out-of-frame nonproductive sequences were analyzed. In-frame beta chains were kept once TCRdb had trimmed the public reads at Q25 with fastp and called clones with MiXCR. Under each unique CDR3 protein, matching rows form one entry showing the most common genes and DNA. The V and J calls were determined by TCRdb, not by the authors. This sample gives around 240,000 distinct CDR3 sequences in total; roughly 7% of them show up just once. The ten most abundant clones make up approximately 3.6% of the sample.

The data belong to a study of identical twins listed by TCRdb under 2016. In the study overall: TCR alpha and beta repertoires from monozygotic twins, unrelated adults of various ages and cord blood were deep-sequenced to test whether fetal clonotypes persist. To rule out contamination, replicate twin experiments were performed at different times with different library preparation protocols. Overall results and qualifications from the work: Invariant T cells such as MAIT and iNKT could partly confound zero-insertion analyses, although diverse VJ usage argued against such confounding for most clonotypes. A weaker excess of twin sharing was found in beta out-of-frame sequences because the signal-to-noise ratio was lowered by fewer shared sequences. Fewer insertions were carried by abundant cord blood beta clonotypes; a weaker similar trend was observed in young adult naive repertoires, while no such trend was observed in memory repertoires. Compared with coincidental sharing between unrelated individuals, out-of-frame TCR alpha sequences shared between twins had an excess of sequences with low generation probability. In monozygotic twins, out-of-frame TCR alpha sharing was systematically underestimated by recombination models, although the models agreed with sharing between unrelated individuals. Because the same donors could not be followed over many years, the conclusions relied on cross-sectional statistical analysis.

Only healthy Caucasian donors were included. The twin cohort consisted of three pairs of female monozygotic twins, all aged roughly 18 to 30 years. Using Miltenyi CD45RO+ enrichment and human naive T-cell isolation kits, memory (CD45RO+) and naive T cells were isolated from PBMC. Relative to germline, V is 4 bases shorter and J is 4 bases shorter, with 14 bases between their ends. CDR3 length: 14 amino acids, cysteine to phenylalanine. The kept DNA is CDR3 alone, 42 bases in frame from the first base. Taken from the germline V gene, the CDR1 and CDR2 loops are MNHEY and SVGAGI. The same sample was also studied in work on yellow fever vaccine responses in identical twins. Reported in the second study: According to the authors, in identical twins the way T cells responded to vaccination appeared partly convergent and partly personalized. In identical twins, the study followed T cell clones that responded to the vaccine with precision.

This chain is built from TRBV6-5 and TRBJ2-7; tentative D gene TRBD2, with 6 bases matching. The source is a woman aged 18-30 years in good health. The specimen was memory (CD45RO+) T cells sorted from blood. In the paper's terms, the cell subset or site label means: CD45RO+ enriched T cells. The CDR3 sequence is CASSLGGAGYEQYF. The DNA reads as follows: TGTGCCAGCAGTTTGGGGGGAGCGGGTTACGAGCAGTACTTC.